This T cell receptor beta chain comes out of a study of blood T cells in healthy people across ages. The CDR3 is made up of 14 amino acids. V shed 6 bases and J shed 0 bases, with 8 bases lying between them. Germline CDR1 reads SNHLY; CDR2 reads FYNNEI. The authors ran a second PCR of about 7 to 11 cycles using a sample-barcoded 5' primer and a J-beta primer mix. All cDNA molecules were each tagged by a template-switch adaptor with 12 random nucleotides. TCRdb fed the 5' RACE reads into MiXCR, producing one record per CDR3 protein. The sample carries 1.5 million to 2 million distinct CDR3 sequences, less than 50% recorded once.

The sequencing input was blood. The V and J genes are TRBV2 and TRBJ1-4, with a weak D call TRBD1 (5 bases). The TCR sequence derives from a woman in her 40s in good health. The CDR3 here is CASRGPPTNEKLFF. In DNA form, the CDR3 reads TGTGCCAGCAGGGGGCCGCCAACTAATGAAAAACTGTTTTTT.